The present TCR beta chain was sequenced within a study of shared clonotypes between healthy human individuals. At the level of the study: The donor pool was made up of two women and a few men aged 18 to 49.

The data were produced by immunoSEQ multiplex PCR, yet TCRdb's version contains in-frame clones alone and is incomplete. The data hold around 2.1 million clones, with approximately 95% observed a single time. The CDR3 consists of 14 residues. This receptor was identified in a man aged 18 to 29 in good health. Sequencing used naive CD4+ T cells sorted from blood. Described subset: CD45RA+ positively selected. The rearrangement joins TRBV21-1 to TRBJ2-3; the table's TRBD2 call for D was not verified on the DNA. TRBV21-1 counts as a pseudogene. This CDR3 is CASNPGLTTDTQYF. The CDR3 DNA reads TGTGCCAGCAATCCGGGACTTACCACAGATACGCAGTATTTT.